Following are 27 T cell receptor beta chains from one sample sequenced in a study of T cells after yellow fever vaccination. TCRdb itself ran the 5' RACE reads through MiXCR, one entry per CDR3 protein. The sample contains a few hundred thousand distinct CDR3 sequences, 3% to 4.5% of which appear only once. The material sequenced was PBMCs, taken 5 days after the yellow fever booster vaccination. The receptors come from a man in his late teens or twenties who received the YFV17D yellow fever vaccine.

The chain's CDR3 is CASSSPTGMGDTQYF. The CDR3 DNA is TGTGCCAGCAGCTCCCCCACCGGAATGGGAGATACGCAGTATTTT. The chain employs TRBV7-9 and TRBJ2-3; D gene unclear. Germline assignment: CDR1 SEHNR and CDR2 FQNEAQ (reference sequence). V was shortened by 4 bases and J by 5 bases, with 16 bases between the two germline ends. The CDR3 has 15 amino acids.

There are a few counts of this clonotype. The chain uses TRBV12-3 or TRBV12-4 and TRBJ2-7; D ambiguous. This CDR3 comprises 13 residues. The ends were cut back, 5 bases at V and 0 bases at J, with 8 bases in the middle. The CDR3: CASSVDPSYEQYV. CDR3 DNA: TGTGCCAGCAGTGTCGACCCCTCCTACGAGCAGTACGTC.

This clonotype was recorded at least ten times. The chain combines TRBV28 with TRBJ1-2; D is perhaps TRBD1 (5 bases). Germline V lookup: CDR1 MDHEN, CDR2 SYDVKM. CDR3 length equals 14 residues. V was shortened by 4 bases and J by 2 bases, with 11 bases between the two germline ends. The CDR3 loop is CASSSPPGNYGYTF. The CDR3 nucleotides are TGTGCCAGCAGTTCCCCCCCAGGGAACTATGGCTACACCTTC.

This clonotype was seen ten or more times. This chain links TRBV7-2 with TRBJ2-3, with 16 nucleotides matching TRBD2. This CDR3 comprises 18 residues. Germline V gene data show CDR1 as SGHTA and CDR2 as FQGNSA. Trimming at V came to 6 bases and at J to 5 bases, leaving 11 bases not matched to a gene. The CDR3 sequence is CASSLIPGLAGGRDTQYF. DNA for the CDR3: TGTGCCAGCAGTTTAATCCCGGGACTAGCGGGGGGGAGAGATACGCAGTATTTT.

The chain uses TRBV19 and TRBJ2-5; D might be TRBD1 or TRBD2, each matching 5 bases. The length of the CDR3 is 13 residues. From germline, CDR1 is LNHDA and CDR2 SQIVND (reference sequence). The V end lost 6 bases, the J end lost 6 bases, and 14 bases lay between the germline ends. CDR3 nucleotides: TGTGCCAGTAGCGGGACCCTAGGGCAGACCCAGTACTTC. As protein: CASSGTLGQTQYF.

This clonotype showed up just a few times. The CDR3 DNA reads TGTGCCACCAGCAGACGAGGACGGGTGAATGAAAAACTGTTTTTT. It encodes CATSRRGRVNEKLFF. The chain recombines TRBV15 with TRBJ1-4; D remains unclear. The CDR3 sequence is 15 residues long. V lost 2 bases, J lost 5 bases, and 12 bases lay in between. CDR1 and CDR2 from the germline V gene are LNHNV and YYDKDF (reference sequence).

This clonotype has ten or more counts. The J gene is TRBJ2-5, the V gene TRBV5-1; TRBD1 matches 11 bases. V was clipped by 6 bases and J by 4 bases; unmatched bases: 8. This CDR3 spans 15 amino acids. Germline V gives CDR1 SGHRS, CDR2 YFSETQ. CDR3 residues: CASILTGTGGETQYF. The DNA of the CDR3 is TGCGCCAGCATCCTGACCGGGACAGGGGGAGAGACCCAGTACTTC. Full variable domain (outside the CDR3, taken from reference TRBV5-1 and TRBJ2-5): KAGVTQTPRYLIKTRGQQVTLSCSPISGHRSVSWYQQTPGQGLQFLFEYFSETQRNKGNFPGRFSGRQFSNSRSEMNVSTLELGDSALYLCASILTGTGGETQYFGPGTRLLVL.

This clonotype was seen many times. V and J are TRBV7-2 and TRBJ2-5, with D maybe TRBD2 (6 bases). The CDR3 is 15 residues long. Between the trimmed V and J ends, which lost 2 bases and 2 bases, there was a span of 12 bases. Germline lookup yields CDR1 SGHTA and CDR2 FQGNSA. The CDR3 DNA reads as TGTGCCAGCAGCTTAATCCTAGCGTTTCAAGAGACCCAGTACTTC. The encoded protein is CASSLILAFQETQYF. The full variable domain, with the rest looked up from reference TRBV7-2 and TRBJ2-5, is GAGVSQSPSNKVTEKGKDVELRCDPISGHTALYWYRQSLGQGLEFLIYFQGNSAPDKSGLPSDRFSAERTGGSVSTLTIQRTQQEDSAVYLCASSLILAFQETQYFGPGTRLLVL.

At least ten counts were recorded for this clonotype. This rearrangement joins TRBV4-3 to TRBJ2-5; 10 nucleotides line up with TRBD1. This CDR3 spans 15 amino acids. Trimming cost V 0 bases and J 4 bases; bases outside gene matches: 2. CDR1 and CDR2 from the germline V gene are LGHNA and YSLEER. CDR3 protein: CASSQEDRGLETQYF. The CDR3 DNA sequence: TGCGCCAGCAGCCAAGAAGACAGGGGGCTAGAGACCCAGTACTTC.

The V and J genes are TRBV5-1 and TRBJ1-5, with D perhaps TRBD1 (5 bases). Germline CDR1 is SGHRS and CDR2 is YFSETQ. Trimming removed 7 bases from V and 8 bases from J, with 16 bases in between. This CDR3 spans 13 amino acids. This CDR3 is CASAPPLGEPQHF. Here the CDR3 DNA reads TGCGCCAGCGCCCCTCCTTTAGGGGAGCCCCAGCATTTT.

This clonotype appeared a few times. The chain employs TRBV10-3 and TRBJ2-5, with D tentatively TRBD2 (6 bases). The CDR3 is 14 residues long. Germline lookup yields CDR1 ENHRY and CDR2 SYGVKD. V lost 0 bases, J lost 8 bases, and 13 bases lay in between. CDR3 residues: CAISESTQGTTQYF. Here the CDR3 DNA reads TGTGCCATCAGTGAGTCTACGCAAGGGACTACCCAGTACTTC.

At least ten counts were recorded for this clonotype. This chain uses TRBV20-1 with TRBJ2-1; D ambiguous. This CDR3 has 13 amino acids. Germline values: CDR1 DFQATT, CDR2 SNEGSKA (reference sequence). V lost 3 bases to trimming and J lost 8 bases, with 14 bases between them. The CDR3 coding sequence is TGCAGTGCTAGGATCTTAGTTAAGCATGAGCAGTTCTTC. It specifies CSARILVKHEQFF.

This rearrangement joins TRBV7-2 to TRBJ1-5; D ambiguous. Germline CDR1 and CDR2: SGHTA and FQGNSA. V dropped 0 bases and J dropped 4 bases, with 4 bases sitting between them. The CDR3 contains 13 residues. The CDR3 region is CASSLAQNQPQHF. For the CDR3, the DNA is TGTGCCAGCAGCTTAGCCCAGAATCAGCCCCAGCATTTT.

This clonotype was seen repeatedly, ten times or more. The V and J genes are TRBV23-1 and TRBJ2-2; D is undetermined. TRBV23-1 is noted as an ORF with a role that remains uncertain. This CDR3 is 18 amino acids long. Trimming stripped 4 bases from V and 6 bases from J, with 24 bases between. This CDR3 is CASSRIYARVQDAGELFF. CDR3 bases: TGCGCCAGCAGTCGAATATATGCACGGGTCCAGGACGCCGGGGAGCTGTTTTTT.

This clonotype turned up a few times. This chain uses TRBV7-9 with TRBJ1-1; maybe TRBD1 (6 bases). V was clipped by 2 bases and J by 1 base, with 11 bases between them. Per the germline V gene, CDR1 is SEHNR and CDR2 is FQNEAQ (reference sequence). The CDR3 sequence is 15 residues long. The CDR3 DNA reads as TGTGCCAGCAGCTTATCACAGACAGGGAACACTGAAGCTTTCTTT. This translates into CASSLSQTGNTEAFF.

This clonotype was seen only a few times. This rearrangement joins TRBV7-2 to TRBJ2-3, with D perhaps matching TRBD1 (6 bases). The CDR3 length is 14 residues. Germline V lookup: CDR1 SGHTA, CDR2 FQGNSA. V lost 6 bases to trimming and J lost 5 bases, with 15 bases between them. In DNA, the CDR3 is TGTGCCAGCAGACTGGGGGCCCTAGTAGATACGCAGTATTTT. Amino acids: CASRLGALVDTQYF.

The gene calls are TRBV12-3 or TRBV12-4 and TRBJ2-1; D gene uncertain. Trimming took off 1 base at V and 8 bases at J, with 6 bases between the two ends. The CDR3 length is 12 residues. This chain's CDR3 is CASSLVIYEQFF. CDR3 sequence (DNA): TGTGCCAGCAGTTTAGTTATCTATGAGCAGTTCTTC.

This clonotype occurred many times. V usage is TRBV5-1 and J usage is TRBJ2-3, with 7 positions matching TRBD2. Germline V gene lookup returns CDR1 SGHRS and CDR2 YFSETQ. With 6 bases clipped from V and 0 bases from J, the junction kept 4 bases outside the gene matches. The CDR3 is 14 amino acids. CDR3 amino acids: CASNRGGSTDTQYF. DNA for the CDR3: TGCGCCAGCAATAGGGGAGGGAGCACAGATACGCAGTATTTT.

The gene calls are TRBV19 and TRBJ1-1, with a tentative D call TRBD1 (6 bases). CDR3 length equals 14 residues. V lost 6 bases and J 1 base, leaving 12 bases between the germline ends. The V gene's germline CDR1 is LNHDA and CDR2 SQIVND (reference sequence). In DNA, the CDR3 is TGTGCCAGTAGGCCGGGACATACGAACACTGAAGCTTTCTTT. Its protein is CASRPGHTNTEAFF.

Ten or more counts support this clonotype. V usage is TRBV10-3 and J usage is TRBJ2-3; the match to TRBD1 covers 7 bases. Per germline, CDR1 ENHRY and CDR2 SYGVKD. This CDR3 comprises 15 residues. V lost 2 bases, J lost 8 bases, and 10 bases stayed unmatched. CDR3 region: CAISEGTEISGTQYF. Written as DNA, the CDR3 is TGTGCCATCAGTGAGGGGACAGAAATCTCGGGTACGCAGTATTTT.

The chain combines TRBV7-2 with TRBJ2-3, with D hard to call. CDR1 is SGHTA and CDR2 is FQGNSA in the germline V gene. The CDR3 totals 15 residues. V was pared by 0 bases and J by 0 bases, with 7 bases between. The CDR3 region is CASSLAPFSTDTQYF. The CDR3 nucleotides are TGTGCCAGCAGCTTAGCTCCCTTCAGCACAGATACGCAGTATTTT. The entire variable domain, with the rest obtained from reference TRBV7-2 and TRBJ2-3, is as follows: GAGVSQSPSNKVTEKGKDVELRCDPISGHTALYWYRQSLGQGLEFLIYFQGNSAPDKSGLPSDRFSAERTGGSVSTLTIQRTQQEDSAVYLCASSLAPFSTDTQYFGPGTRLTVL.

This clonotype appeared many times. The chain has TRBV6-6 and TRBJ1-2; 10 bases fit TRBD1. The junction had 5 bases not matched to a gene; V was cut back by 5 bases and J by 2 bases. The CDR3 length is 15 residues. In germline, CDR1 is MNHNY, CDR2 SVGAGI (reference sequence). CDR3 region: CASSPWTGGNYGYTF. CDR3 sequence (DNA): TGTGCCAGCAGTCCCTGGACAGGGGGAAACTATGGCTACACCTTC.

This clonotype was detected only a few times. The chain employs TRBV6-2 or TRBV6-3 and TRBJ1-5; D is possibly TRBD1 (5 bases). Trimming pared 6 bases from V and 6 bases from J, leaving 27 bases between. The CDR3 is 18 amino acids. Germline V CDR1 and CDR2: MNHEY, SVGEGT. The CDR3 nucleotides read TGTGCCAGCAGCCCCTCCCTCGGCCGGGGGACGTATGGTCAGCCCCAGCATTTT. Its translation is CASSPSLGRGTYGQPQHF.

Ten or more counts support this clonotype. The rearrangement links TRBV12-3 or TRBV12-4 to TRBJ1-2; 8 bases line up with TRBD1. J lost 2 bases, V lost 4 bases, and 3 bases had no gene match. This CDR3 comprises 14 residues. The CDR3: CASSWTGTNYGYTF. The CDR3 DNA follows: TGTGCCAGCAGTTGGACAGGGACCAACTATGGCTACACCTTC.

V usage is TRBV7-7 and J usage is TRBJ1-5; 7 bases line up with TRBD1. Germline trimming cut 0 bases from V and 4 bases from J; bases unmatched to any gene: 9. This CDR3 is 17 amino acids long. The V gene's germline CDR1 is SSHAT and CDR2 FNYEAQ (reference sequence). CDR3 in DNA: TGTGCCAGCAGCTTAGCCCTCGAGGGGGCTCGGAATCAGCCCCAGCATTTT. This gives the protein CASSLALEGARNQPQHF.

This clonotype appeared many times. The genes are TRBV6-5 and TRBJ2-2, with no clear D. The CDR3 consists of 14 residues. V gave up 0 bases and J gave up 3 bases, with 5 bases separating them. Germline V lookup: CDR1 MNHEY, CDR2 SVGAGI. In DNA, the CDR3 is TGTGCCAGCAGTTACTCGGTCCACACCGGGGAGCTGTTTTTT. It specifies CASSYSVHTGELFF.

The CDR3 spells CASRRAAEIKHYGYTF. The CDR3 bases are TGCGCCAGCAGGAGGGCCGCCGAGATAAAACACTATGGCTACACCTTC. The rearrangement joins TRBV5-1 to TRBJ1-2; no clear D gene. The germline V and J ends were trimmed by 5 bases and 3 bases, with 20 bases remaining between them. In germline, CDR1 is SGHRS, CDR2 YFSETQ. The CDR3 covers 16 residues.